These T cell receptor beta chains were read from a single sample in a study of blood T cell repertoires in COVID-19. Libraries were prepared by immunoSEQ multiplex PCR; TCRdb keeps only in-frame clonotypes and omits some of them. The sample lists just over 60,000 clones; roughly three quarters were seen once. Sequences were obtained from peripheral blood. These receptors were obtained from a woman aged 80 or over with active or convalescent COVID-19. CDR3s include the opening cysteine and the closing phenylalanine or tryptophan. A D gene is named only where the DNA matches it firmly. Expanded clones get a size class; other rows say once, few or many, or leave the size out.

j_gene	d_gene	v_gene	abundance	CDR3nt	CDR3aa
TRBJ2-2	-	TRBV6-6	-	TGTGCCAGCAGTTCCCCCGGGGAAGAACACCGGGGAGCTGTTTTT	CASSSPGEEHRGAVF
TRBJ2-5	-	TRBV6-5	-	TGTGCCAGCAGTCCCGAGGGGGACCAAGAGACCCAGTACTTC	CASSPEGDQETQYF
TRBJ1-1	-	TRBV25-1	-	TGTGCCAGCAGTGTACAGGGCGGGAGCACTGAAGCTTTCTTT	CASSVQGGSTEAFF
TRBJ1-3	-	TRBV2	-	TGTGCCAGCACCCTCCAGGGACTGAGCTCTGGAAACACCATATATTTT	CASTLQGLSSGNTIYF
TRBJ2-7	-	TRBV11-3	-	TGTGCCAGCAGCCGACATCGGACAGCCTACGAGCAGTACTTC	CASSRHRTAYEQYF
TRBJ1-6	TRBD1	TRBV6-6	-	TGTGCCAGCAGCCGGGGACAGGACACTTCACCCCTCCACTTT	CASSRGQDTSPLHF
TRBJ2-7	-	TRBV20-1	-	TGCAGTGCTAGATCCCCCGGGACTCAGGCTTTC	CSARSPGTQAF
TRBJ2-7	TRBD1	TRBV6-5	-	TGTGCCAGCAGTTTACGGCCCGGGACAGGGCGCTACGAGCAGTACTTC	CASSLRPGTGRYEQYF
TRBJ2-2	-	TRBV19	few	TGTGCCAGTAGTATTAGCAGGAACACCGGGGAGCTGTTTTTT	CASSISRNTGELFF
TRBJ1-6	TRBD1	TRBV3-1/TRBV3-2	-	TGTGCCAGCAGCTCCCGGGACAGGGAAAATTCACCCCTCCACTTT	CASSSRDRENSPLHF
TRBJ1-5	-	TRBV19	-	TGTGCCAGTTCTGAAGCCCGGAGGGGACGGGGCAATCAGCCCCAGCATTTT	CASSEARRGRGNQPQHF
TRBJ1-1	-	TRBV14	-	TGTGCCAGCAGCCACAGGGTCATGAACACTGAAGCTTTCTTT	CASSHRVMNTEAFF
TRBJ2-7	-	TRBV13	-	TGTGCCAGCAGCTCCGAAGGGGGCTACGAGCAGTACTTC	CASSSEGGYEQYF
TRBJ1-6	-	TRBV11-3	-	TGTGCCAGCAGCTTAGATTACGACAGGTTTAATTCACCCCTCCACTTT	CASSLDYDRFNSPLHF
TRBJ1-1	TRBD1	TRBV6-6	-	TGTGCCAGCAGTGGACAGGGAATCACTGAAGCTTTCTTT	CASSGQGITEAFF
TRBJ2-1	TRBD2	TRBV7-2	large	TGTGCCAGCAGCTTACCGCGGACTAGCGGGGGAAACAATGAGCAGTTCTTC	CASSLPRTSGGNNEQFF
TRBJ2-7	TRBD2	TRBV11-2	once	TGTGCCAGCAGCTCCCAGCGGGGGGCCTTCGAGCAGTACTTC	CASSSQRGAFEQYF
TRBJ1-1	TRBD1	TRBV15	few	TGTGCCACCAGCAGAGAACCAGGGGGCGTCACTGAAGCTTTCTTT	CATSREPGGVTEAFF
TRBJ2-5	-	TRBV7-2	-	TGTGCCAGCAGCTCGAGCGCCTGGGAGACCCAGTACTTC	CASSSSAWETQYF
TRBJ2-7	TRBD1	TRBV6-1	few	TGTGCCAGCAGTGAACCGGGACAGGGGTACGAGCAGTACTTC	CASSEPGQGYEQYF